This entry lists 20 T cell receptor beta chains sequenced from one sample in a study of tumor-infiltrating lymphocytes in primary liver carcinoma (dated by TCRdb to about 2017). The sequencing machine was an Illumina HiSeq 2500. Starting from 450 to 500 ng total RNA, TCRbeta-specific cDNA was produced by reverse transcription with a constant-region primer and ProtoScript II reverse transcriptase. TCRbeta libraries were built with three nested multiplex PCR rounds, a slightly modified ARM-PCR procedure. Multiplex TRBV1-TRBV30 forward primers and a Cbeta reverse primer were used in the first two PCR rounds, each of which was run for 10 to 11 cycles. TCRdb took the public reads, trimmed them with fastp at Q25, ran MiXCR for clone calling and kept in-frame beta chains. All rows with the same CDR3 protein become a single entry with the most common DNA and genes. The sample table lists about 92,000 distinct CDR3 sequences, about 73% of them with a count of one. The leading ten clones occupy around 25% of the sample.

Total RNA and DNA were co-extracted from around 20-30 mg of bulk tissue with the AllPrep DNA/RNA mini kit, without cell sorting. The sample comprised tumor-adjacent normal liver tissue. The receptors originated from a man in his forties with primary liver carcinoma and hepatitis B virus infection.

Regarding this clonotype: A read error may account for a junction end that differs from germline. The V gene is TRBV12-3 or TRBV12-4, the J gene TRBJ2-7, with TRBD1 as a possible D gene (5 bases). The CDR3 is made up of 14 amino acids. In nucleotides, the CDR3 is TGTACCAGCAGTTTAGGCAGGGCCAGCTACGAGCAGTACTTC. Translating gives CTSSLGRASYEQYF.

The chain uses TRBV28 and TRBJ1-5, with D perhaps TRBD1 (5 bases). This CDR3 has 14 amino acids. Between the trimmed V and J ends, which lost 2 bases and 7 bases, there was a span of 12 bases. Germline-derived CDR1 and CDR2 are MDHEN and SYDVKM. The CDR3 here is CASSLHGDGQPQHF. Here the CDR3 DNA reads TGTGCCAGCAGTTTACATGGGGACGGACAGCCCCAGCATTTT.

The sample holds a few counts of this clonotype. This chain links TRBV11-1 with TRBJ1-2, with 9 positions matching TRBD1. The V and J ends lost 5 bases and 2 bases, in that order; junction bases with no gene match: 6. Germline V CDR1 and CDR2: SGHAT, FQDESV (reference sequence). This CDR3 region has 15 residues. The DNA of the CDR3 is TGTGCCAGCAGCCGCGACAGGGGGGCGAACTATGGCTACACCTTC. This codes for CASSRDRGANYGYTF.

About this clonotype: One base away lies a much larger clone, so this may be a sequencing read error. CDR3 loop: CASSFRVSNHPQHF. In DNA, the CDR3 is TGTGCCAGCAGTTTCCGAGTTAGCAATCATCCCCAGCATTTT. The chain employs TRBV28 and TRBJ1-5, with D unresolved. The V gene's germline CDR1 is MDHEN and CDR2 SYDVKM. CDR3 size: 14 residues.

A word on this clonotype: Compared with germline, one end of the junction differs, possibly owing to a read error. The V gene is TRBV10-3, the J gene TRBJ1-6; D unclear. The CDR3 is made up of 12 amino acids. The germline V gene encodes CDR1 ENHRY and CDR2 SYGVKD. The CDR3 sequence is CAIIESHSHLHF. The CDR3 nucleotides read TGTGCCATCATTGAATCCCATTCACACCTCCACTTT.

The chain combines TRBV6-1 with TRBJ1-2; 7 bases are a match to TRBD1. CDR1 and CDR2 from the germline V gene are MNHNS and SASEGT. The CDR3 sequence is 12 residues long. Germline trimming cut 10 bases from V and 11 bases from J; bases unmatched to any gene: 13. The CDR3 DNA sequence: TGTGCCAACCTCCAGACAGGGACTGGTTACACCTTC. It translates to CANLQTGTGYTF.

The CDR3 spells CFSSLKSSPGGNTEAFF. The CDR3 DNA is TGTTTCAGCAGCTTAAAATCTAGCCCTGGAGGGAACACTGAAGCTTTCTTT. The chain combines TRBV7-8 with TRBJ1-1; no clear D gene. CDR3 length equals 17 residues. Per the germline V gene, CDR1 is SGHVS and CDR2 is FQNEAQ.

CDR3 protein: CAPVVCTGELFF. The CDR3 DNA is TGTGCCCCGGTTGTCTGCACCGGGGAGCTGTTTTTT. The chain is built from TRBV6-1 and TRBJ2-2, with D uncertain. V lost 11 bases and J 4 bases, leaving 11 bases between the germline ends. CDR3 length equals 12 residues. Germline V gene lookup returns CDR1 MNHNS and CDR2 SASEGT.

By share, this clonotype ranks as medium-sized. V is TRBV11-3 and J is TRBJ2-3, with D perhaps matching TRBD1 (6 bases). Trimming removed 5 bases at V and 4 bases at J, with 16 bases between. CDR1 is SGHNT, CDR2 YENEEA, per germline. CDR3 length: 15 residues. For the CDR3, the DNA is TGTGCCAGCAGCAAGGACAGTGGCCGCCCAGATACGCAGTATTTT. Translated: CASSKDSGRPDTQYF.

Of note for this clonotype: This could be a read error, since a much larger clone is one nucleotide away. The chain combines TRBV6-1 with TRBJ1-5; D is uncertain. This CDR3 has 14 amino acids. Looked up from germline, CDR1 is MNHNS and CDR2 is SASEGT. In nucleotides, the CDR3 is TGTGCCAGCAGACAGTTCGATAGCGATCAGCCCCAGCATTTT. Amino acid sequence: CASRQFDSDQPQHF.

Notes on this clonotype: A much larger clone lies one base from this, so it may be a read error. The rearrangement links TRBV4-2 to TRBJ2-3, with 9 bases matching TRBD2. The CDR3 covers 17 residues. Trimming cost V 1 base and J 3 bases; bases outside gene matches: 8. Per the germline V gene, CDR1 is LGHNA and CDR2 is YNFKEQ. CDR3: CASSQAFRTSGTDTQYF. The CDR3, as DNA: TGTGCCAGCAGCCAAGCGTTCCGAACTAGCGGGACAGATACGCAGTATTTT.

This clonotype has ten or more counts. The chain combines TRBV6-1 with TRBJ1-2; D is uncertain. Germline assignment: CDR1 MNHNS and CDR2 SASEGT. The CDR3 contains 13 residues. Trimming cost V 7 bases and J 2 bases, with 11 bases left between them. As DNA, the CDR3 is TGTGCCAGCACAACAACCAGCAACTATGGCTACACCTTC. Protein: CASTTTSNYGYTF.

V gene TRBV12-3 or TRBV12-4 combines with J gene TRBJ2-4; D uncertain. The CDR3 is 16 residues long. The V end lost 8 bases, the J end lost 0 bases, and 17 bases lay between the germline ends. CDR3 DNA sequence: TGTGCCAGCGGGCCCCTGATAGAAATAGCCAAAAACATTCAGTACTTC. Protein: CASGPLIEIAKNIQYF.

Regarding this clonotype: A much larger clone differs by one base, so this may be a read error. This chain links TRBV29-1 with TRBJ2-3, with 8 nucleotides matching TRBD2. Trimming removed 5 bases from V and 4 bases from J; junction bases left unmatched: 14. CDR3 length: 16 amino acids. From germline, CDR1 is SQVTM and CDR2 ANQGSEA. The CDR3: CSVNMFGTSVSDTQYF. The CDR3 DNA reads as TGCAGCGTTAATATGTTTGGGACTAGTGTTTCAGATACGCAGTATTTT.

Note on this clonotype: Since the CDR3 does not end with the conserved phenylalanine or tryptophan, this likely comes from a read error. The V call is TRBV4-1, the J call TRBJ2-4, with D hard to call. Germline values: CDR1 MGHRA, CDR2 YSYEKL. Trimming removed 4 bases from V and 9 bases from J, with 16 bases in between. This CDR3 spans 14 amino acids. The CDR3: CASSPLGTWFIQYS. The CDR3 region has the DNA TGCGCCAGCAGCCCTTTGGGTACATGGTTCATTCAGTACTCC.

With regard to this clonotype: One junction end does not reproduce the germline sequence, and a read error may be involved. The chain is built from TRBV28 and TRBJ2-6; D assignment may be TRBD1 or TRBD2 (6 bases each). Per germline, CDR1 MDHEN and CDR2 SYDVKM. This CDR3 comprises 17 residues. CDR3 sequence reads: CASKGETGKRGANVLSF. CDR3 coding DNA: TGTGCTAGCAAAGGCGAGACGGGTAAAAGGGGGGCCAACGTCCTGAGTTTC.

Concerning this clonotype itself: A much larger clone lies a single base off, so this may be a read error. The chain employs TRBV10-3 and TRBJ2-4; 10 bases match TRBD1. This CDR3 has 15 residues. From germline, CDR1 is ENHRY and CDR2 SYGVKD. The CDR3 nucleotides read TGTGCCATCAGTGAGTCAGGGACAGGGGAGAACACTCAGTACTTC. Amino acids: CAISESGTGENTQYF.

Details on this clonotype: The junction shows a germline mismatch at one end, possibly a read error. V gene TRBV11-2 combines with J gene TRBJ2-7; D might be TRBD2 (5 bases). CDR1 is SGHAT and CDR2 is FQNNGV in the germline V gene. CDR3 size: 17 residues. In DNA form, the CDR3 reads TGTACCAGCACCGAAACTTACCCAAATAGCGACTCCTACGAGCAGTACTTC. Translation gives CTSTETYPNSDSYEQYF.

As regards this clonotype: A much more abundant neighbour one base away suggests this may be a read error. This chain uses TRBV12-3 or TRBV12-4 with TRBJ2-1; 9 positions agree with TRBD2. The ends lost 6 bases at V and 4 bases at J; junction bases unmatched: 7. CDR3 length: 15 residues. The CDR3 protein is CASRKLAGVYNEQFF. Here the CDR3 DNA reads TGTGCCAGCAGAAAACTAGCGGGTGTGTACAATGAGCAGTTCTTC.

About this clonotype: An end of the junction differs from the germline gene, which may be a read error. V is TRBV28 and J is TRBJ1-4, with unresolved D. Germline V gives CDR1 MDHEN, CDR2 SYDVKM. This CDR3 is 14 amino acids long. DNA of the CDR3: TGTGTCAGCAGTTTCGATGGGTCTAATGAAAAACTGTTTTTT. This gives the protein CVSSFDGSNEKLFF.